One sample yielded the 20 T cell receptor beta chains listed below, sequenced in a study of identical twins. TCRdb analysed the 5' RACE reads with MiXCR anew, one entry per CDR3 protein. The table records 700,000 or so distinct CDR3 sequences, about 20% of them present only once. This same sample was also taken into another study, of T cells expressing NK-cell markers.

The specimen sequenced was PBMCs. The source is a woman between 18 and 29 years old in good health.

The chain combines TRBV12-3 or TRBV12-4 with TRBJ2-2; the D call may be TRBD1 or TRBD2 (5 bases each). The CDR3 is made up of 16 amino acids. Trimming took 5 bases from V and 2 from J, leaving 15 bases between them. The CDR3 DNA is TGTGCCAGCAGTCCCCCGGGGCAGGGTAACACCGGGGAGCTGTTTTTT. Amino acids: CASSPPGQGNTGELFF.

The chain uses TRBV4-3 and TRBJ2-1, with 11 bases aligning to TRBD2. The junction had 8 bases not matched to a gene; V was cut back by 2 bases and J by 2 bases. The CDR3 is 18 residues long. CDR1 and CDR2 (germline): LGHNA, YSLEER. CDR3 nucleotide sequence: TGCGCCAGCAGCCAAATAGCGGGAGGGCCTCAGCCCTACAATGAGCAGTTCTTC. Translating gives CASSQIAGGPQPYNEQFF.

CDR3 sequence: CASTSGRVDEQFF. The CDR3 coding sequence is TGTGCCAGCACTAGCGGGAGGGTTGACGAGCAGTTCTTC. V gene TRBV27 combines with J gene TRBJ2-1; the match to TRBD2 covers 12 bases. Unmatched junction bases numbered 5, after V lost 7 bases and J lost 10 bases. CDR3 length: 13 residues. Germline V CDR1 and CDR2: MNHEY, SMNVEV (reference sequence).

This clonotype has a handful of counts. The V and J genes are TRBV6-5 and TRBJ2-7; TRBD2 might be the D (6 bases). The V end lost 4 bases, the J end lost 0 bases, and 10 bases lay between the germline ends. Germline assignment: CDR1 MNHEY and CDR2 SVGAGI. This CDR3 is 14 amino acids long. The CDR3 DNA sequence: TGTGCCAGCAGTTCCAGGACTACCTCCTACGAGCAGTACTTC. Residues: CASSSRTTSYEQYF.

The J gene is TRBJ2-5, the V gene TRBV4-3, with D hard to call. With 1 base removed from V and 2 bases from J, the gap between germline ends came to 14 bases. The germline V gene encodes CDR1 LGHNA and CDR2 YSLEER. This CDR3 spans 16 amino acids. CDR3 region: CASSQGSPGRQETQYF. The CDR3 DNA reads as TGCGCCAGCAGCCAAGGTTCGCCGGGCCGGCAAGAGACCCAGTACTTC.

The chain employs TRBV24-1 and TRBJ2-2, with TRBD1 as a possible D gene (6 bases). This CDR3 spans 14 amino acids. Germline loops: CDR1 KGHDR, CDR2 SFDVKD. The CDR3 nucleotides are TGTGCGAGAAAAGGGGGAGCGAACACCGGGGAGCTGTTTTTT. It translates to CARKGGANTGELFF.

This clonotype was picked up many times. The genes are TRBV10-3 and TRBJ2-3; TRBD1 is a possible D gene (6 bases). V was cut by 6 bases and J by 3 bases, with 13 bases left in between. Germline assignment: CDR1 ENHRY and CDR2 SYGVKD. The CDR3 has 14 residues. Written as DNA, the CDR3 is TGTGCCATCAGAATGACAGGAGGAACAGATACGCAGTATTTT. This translates into CAIRMTGGTDTQYF.

This clonotype has just a few counts. The chain recombines TRBV6-5 with TRBJ1-2; 7 bases line up with TRBD1. The germline CDR1 and CDR2 sequences are MNHEY and SVGAGI. The CDR3 extends over 15 amino acids. V was pared by 0 bases and J by 4 bases, with 5 bases of the junction left unmatched. This CDR3 is CASSYSIGDSYGYTF. For the CDR3, the DNA is TGTGCCAGCAGTTACTCGATAGGGGACAGCTATGGCTACACCTTC.

This clonotype occurred a few times. The chain joins TRBV5-1 to TRBJ2-7; D is possibly TRBD1 (5 bases). Per the germline V gene, CDR1 is SGHRS and CDR2 is YFSETQ. V was trimmed by 2 bases and J by 5 bases, leaving 11 bases between them. CDR3 length equals 13 residues. CDR3 protein: CASSFAGWDEQYF. The CDR3, as DNA: TGCGCCAGCAGCTTTGCAGGGTGGGACGAGCAGTACTTC.

This clonotype was observed many times. The genes are TRBV27 and TRBJ1-6; a weak D match, TRBD1 (5 bases). There are 14 residues in the CDR3. Germline V gene lookup returns CDR1 MNHEY and CDR2 SMNVEV (reference sequence). With 4 bases removed from V and 4 bases from J, the gap between germline ends came to 8 bases. As DNA, the CDR3 is TGTGCCAGCAGTTCGACAGTTTATAATTCACCCCTCCACTTT. This codes for CASSSTVYNSPLHF.

This clonotype was counted at least ten times. This sequence joins TRBV20-1 and TRBJ2-1, with D possibly matching TRBD2 (5 bases). The V and J ends lost 6 bases and 4 bases respectively, with 13 bases between them. This CDR3 has 13 residues. Germline lookup yields CDR1 DFQATT and CDR2 SNEGSKA (reference sequence). The CDR3 region has the DNA TGCAGTGCCCGGTTAGCGAGATACAATGAGCAGTTCTTC. Amino acid sequence: CSARLARYNEQFF.

The rearrangement uses TRBV2 and TRBJ2-1, with 12 nucleotides matching TRBD2. Germline trimming cut 11 bases from V and 10 bases from J; bases unmatched to any gene: 12. This CDR3 is 14 amino acids long. Germline-derived CDR1 and CDR2 are SNHLY and FYNNEI. As DNA, the CDR3 is TGTGCCGGCACAGCACTAGCGGGAGGTGAGGAGCAGTTCTTC. The encoded protein is CAGTALAGGEEQFF.

Many counts were recorded for this clonotype. The gene calls are TRBV24-1 and TRBJ2-1; 12 bases match TRBD2. The CDR3 is 15 amino acids. V dropped 4 bases and J dropped 7; count of bases not matched to a gene: 4. Germline V gives CDR1 KGHDR, CDR2 SFDVKD. The CDR3 region is CATSDPGTSGNEQFF. The DNA for the CDR3 is TGTGCCACCAGTGACCCCGGGACTAGCGGGAATGAGCAGTTCTTC.

This clonotype was seen only a few times. This chain links TRBV20-1 with TRBJ2-1, with TRBD2 matching 9 bases. The CDR3 is 16 residues long. Germline-derived CDR1 and CDR2 are DFQATT and SNEGSKA (reference sequence). The trim removed 2 bases at V and 4 bases at J, leaving 9 bases unmatched. The CDR3 spells CSARPKRLAAYNEQFF. The CDR3 bases are TGCAGTGCTAGACCCAAGCGACTAGCGGCATACAATGAGCAGTTCTTC.

This clonotype was seen a few times. The chain employs TRBV20-1 and TRBJ2-3, with 8 positions matching TRBD1. V shed 6 bases and J 4 bases; nucleotides not matched to a gene: 12. In germline, CDR1 is DFQATT, CDR2 SNEGSKA (reference sequence). This CDR3 is built from 15 residues. CDR3 sequence: CSARSLGQGADTQYF. For the CDR3, the DNA is TGCAGTGCCAGGAGTTTAGGACAGGGAGCAGATACGCAGTATTTT.

This clonotype was observed at least ten times. The chain links TRBV7-2 to TRBJ2-2; 9 bases are a match to TRBD2. Germline V gives CDR1 SGHTA, CDR2 FQGNSA. V lost 1 base to trimming and J lost 4 bases; unmatched junction nucleotides: 4. CDR3 size: 16 residues. In DNA, the CDR3 is TGTGCCAGCAGCTTAGTCGGCGGGAGGGGCACCGGGGAGCTGTTTTTT. This codes for CASSLVGGRGTGELFF.

The chain carries TRBV20-1 and TRBJ2-1, with 8 nucleotides matching TRBD2. In germline, CDR1 is DFQATT, CDR2 SNEGSKA (reference sequence). Trimming cost V 6 bases and J 8 bases; bases outside gene matches: 15. The CDR3 runs 15 residues. The CDR3 is CSAGKAGVLQDEQFF. CDR3 sequence (DNA): TGCAGTGCGGGGAAAGCGGGAGTGTTGCAGGATGAGCAGTTCTTC.

The sample holds a few counts of this clonotype. The V call is TRBV6-1, the J call TRBJ1-2; 7 bases match TRBD1. The CDR3 runs 13 residues. Germline CDR1 MNHNS, CDR2 SASEGT. V dropped 8 bases and J dropped 5; count of bases not matched to a gene: 8. The DNA for the CDR3 is TGTGCCAGCCGACAGGGCAACTTTTATGGCTACACCTTC. Protein: CASRQGNFYGYTF.

This clonotype was counted only a few times. The rearrangement joins TRBV7-2 to TRBJ1-6, with TRBD1 matching 9 bases. The CDR3 is 17 residues long. The germline V gene has CDR1 SGHTA and CDR2 FQGNSA. V dropped 5 bases and J dropped 9; count of bases not matched to a gene: 14. The CDR3 loop is CASSMLGQGSISSPLHF. For the CDR3, the DNA is TGTGCCAGCAGCATGCTAGGACAGGGGAGTATAAGTTCACCCCTCCACTTT.

A few counts support this clonotype. The chain is built from TRBV12-3 or TRBV12-4 and TRBJ1-1, with TRBD1 identical over 9 bases. This CDR3 contains 14 residues. J lost 4 bases, V lost 6 bases, and 6 bases had no gene match. CDR3 in amino acids: CASRQTGGSTEAFF. The CDR3 DNA follows: TGTGCCAGCAGACAGACAGGGGGGAGCACTGAAGCTTTCTTT.